This T cell receptor beta chain was recovered during a study of T cell responses to AZD1222 COVID-19 vaccine. Germline lookup yields CDR1 SNHLY and CDR2 FYNNEI. The V and J ends lost 6 bases and 5 bases respectively, with 19 bases between them. There are 15 residues in the CDR3. The assay was immunoSEQ multiplex PCR, and TCRdb's table has in-frame clones only and misses some. The sample contains about 90,000 clones, 88% of which appear only once. The source material was peripheral blood, sampled on day 0 of MenACWY control vaccination. The source of this sequence is an adult in good health. V and J are TRBV2 and TRBJ1-2; D may be TRBD1 (5 bases). CDR3 nucleotide sequence: TGTGCCAGCAGGGCGGGACCCACGGCGGCATATGGCTACACCTTC. This sequence encodes CASRAGPTAAYGYTF.